Following are 27 T cell receptor beta chains from one sample sequenced in a study of T cell responses to AZD1222 COVID-19 vaccine. TCRdb's copy holds only in-frame clones and misses some; the assay was immunoSEQ multiplex PCR. The repertoire holds about 85,000 clones, with approximately 89% as singletons. Source: peripheral blood, taken on day 0 of AZD1222 vaccination. The receptor set was obtained from an adult in good health.

The chain has TRBV5-1 and TRBJ2-2, with 9 bases that match TRBD1. The CDR3 is 17 amino acids. Germline lookup yields CDR1 SGHRS and CDR2 YFSETQ. The V segment lost 1 base and the J segment 1 base; nucleotides outside the gene matches: 5. The CDR3 coding sequence is TGCGCCAGCAGCTTGAAATTGACAGGGGGGAACACCGGGGAGCTGTTTTTT. This gives the protein CASSLKLTGGNTGELFF. The full variable domain, with the rest looked up from reference TRBV5-1 and TRBJ2-2, is KAGVTQTPRYLIKTRGQQVTLSCSPISGHRSVSWYQQTPGQGLQFLFEYFSETQRNKGNFPGRFSGRQFSNSRSEMNVSTLELGDSALYLCASSLKLTGGNTGELFFGEGSRLTVL.

The chain couples TRBV28 to TRBJ2-7, with 11 bases identical to TRBD1. Germline V CDR1 and CDR2: MDHEN, SYDVKM. Trimming took 6 bases from V and 5 from J; bases not matched to a gene: 12. The CDR3 is 16 residues long. The DNA for the CDR3 is TGTGCCAGCAGCGCACGCGGACAGGGGGCGTTAAACGAGCAGTACTTC. It codes for CASSARGQGALNEQYF. Looking up the rest from reference TRBV28 and TRBJ2-7 gives the full variable domain: DVKVTQSSRYLVKRTGEKVFLECVQDMDHENMFWYRQDPGLGLRLIYFSYDVKMKEKGDIPEGYSVSREKKERFSLILESASTNQTSMYLCASSARGQGALNEQYFGPGTRLTVT.

J is TRBJ2-1 and V is TRBV5-1; 7 nucleotides agree with TRBD1. Unmatched junction bases numbered 8, after V lost 0 bases and J lost 5 bases. The V gene's germline CDR1 is SGHRS and CDR2 YFSETQ. The CDR3 is made up of 16 amino acids. The CDR3 nucleotides are TGCGCCAGCAGCTTGGTACAGGGGCTTAATAACAATGAGCAGTTCTTC. Residues: CASSLVQGLNNNEQFF.

V gene TRBV14 combines with J gene TRBJ1-3; TRBD1 matches 10 bases. The CDR3 has 21 residues. Per the germline V gene, CDR1 is SGHDN and CDR2 is FVKESK. J lost 1 base, V lost 4 bases, and 19 bases had no gene match. The CDR3 protein is CASSPKRGQGDRGLSGNTIYF. For the CDR3, the DNA is TGTGCCAGCAGCCCCAAACGAGGACAGGGGGATCGGGGACTGTCTGGAAACACCATATATTTT.

This chain joins TRBV6-1 and TRBJ1-2; D is ambiguous. Germline V lookup: CDR1 MNHNS, CDR2 SASEGT. V was cut by 0 bases and J by 0 bases, with 8 bases left in between. The CDR3 consists of 15 residues. This CDR3 is CASSEAAGANYGYTF. The CDR3 region has the DNA TGTGCCAGCAGTGAAGCAGCAGGCGCTAACTATGGCTACACCTTC.

This clone occurred once. The genes are TRBV25-1 and TRBJ2-3; D is uncertain. V was shortened by 2 bases and J by 3 bases, with 6 bases between the two germline ends. The CDR3 is 13 amino acids. The germline CDR1 and CDR2 sequences are MGHDK and SYGVNS. CDR3 DNA sequence: TGTGCCAGCAGTGAAGCGGCAACAGATACGCAGTATTTT. It encodes CASSEAATDTQYF.

The gene calls are TRBV7-2 and TRBJ2-1; TRBD2 matches at 7 bases. Germline CDR1 and CDR2: SGHTA and FQGNSA. The V segment lost 4 bases and the J segment 3 bases; nucleotides outside the gene matches: 9. The CDR3 is made up of 16 amino acids. CDR3 region: CASSYQGTSVYNEQFF. CDR3 coding DNA: TGTGCCAGCAGCTACCAGGGTACTAGCGTCTACAATGAGCAGTTCTTC.

The V call is TRBV5-4, the J call TRBJ2-2; 14 bases fit TRBD2. The CDR3 is 19 residues long. The V and J ends lost 4 bases and 4 bases, in that order; junction bases with no gene match: 12. Germline values: CDR1 SGHNT, CDR2 YYREEE (reference sequence). The CDR3 DNA reads as TGTGCCAGCAGCAGGACTAGCGGGGGGTTCCGGTTTAGCACCGGGGAGCTGTTTTTT. Protein sequence: CASSRTSGGFRFSTGELFF. Full variable domain (outside the CDR3, taken from reference TRBV5-4 and TRBJ2-2): ETGVTQSPTHLIKTRGQQVTLRCSSQSGHNTVSWYQQALGQGPQFIFQYYREEENGRGNFPPRFSGLQFPNYSSELNVNALELDDSALYLCASSRTSGGFRFSTGELFFGEGSRLTVL.

The V gene is TRBV3-1 (or the pseudogene TRBV3-2), the J gene TRBJ2-3; a possible D gene is TRBD1 (5 bases). Per germline, CDR1 LGHDT and CDR2 YNNKEL (reference sequence). With 4 bases removed from V and 1 base from J, the gap between germline ends came to 6 bases. CDR3 length: 13 residues. CDR3 in DNA: TGTGCCAGCAGCCGGGGCGGCACAGATACGCAGTATTTT. It codes for CASSRGGTDTQYF.

The chain has TRBV5-1 and TRBJ1-1, with D unclear. Trimming removed 4 bases from V and 0 bases from J, with 13 bases in between. The CDR3 extends over 15 amino acids. Germline CDR1 reads SGHRS; CDR2 reads YFSETQ. The CDR3 protein is CASSPDGKVNTEAFF. DNA of the CDR3: TGCGCCAGCAGCCCGGACGGAAAGGTGAACACTGAAGCTTTCTTT. Looking up the rest from reference TRBV5-1 and TRBJ1-1 gives the full variable domain: KAGVTQTPRYLIKTRGQQVTLSCSPISGHRSVSWYQQTPGQGLQFLFEYFSETQRNKGNFPGRFSGRQFSNSRSEMNVSTLELGDSALYLCASSPDGKVNTEAFFGQGTRLTVV.

Concerning this clone itself: Mismatch with germline at one junction end may stem from a read error. The chain recombines TRBV3-1 (or the pseudogene TRBV3-2) with TRBJ2-3; D perhaps matches TRBD2 (5 bases). The V gene's germline CDR1 is LGHDT and CDR2 YNNKEL (reference sequence). CDR3 length: 16 amino acids. CDR3 nucleotide sequence: TGTGCCAGCAGCCAAGATATCGGGAAGAGCACCGATACGCAGTATTTT. It specifies CASSQDIGKSTDTQYF.

The chain joins TRBV4-3 to TRBJ1-6; D is unclear. Germline V gene sequence: CDR1 LGHNA, CDR2 YSLEER. This CDR3 comprises 16 residues. The V gene lost 0 bases and the J gene lost 0 bases, with 6 bases spanning the gap. In DNA form, the CDR3 reads TGCGCCAGCAGCCAAGAGGTGACCTCCTATAATTCACCCCTCCACTTT. As protein: CASSQEVTSYNSPLHF.

This clone is a singleton in its sample. V and J are TRBV28 and TRBJ2-5, with D perhaps being TRBD1 or TRBD2 (5 bases each). The CDR3 sequence is 15 residues long. Germline lookup yields CDR1 MDHEN and CDR2 SYDVKM. V lost 8 bases and J 2 bases, leaving 18 bases between the germline ends. CDR3 DNA sequence: TGTGCCAGCGATCTCGGGACCGGGGAACAAGAGACCCAGTACTTC. Translated: CASDLGTGEQETQYF.

J is TRBJ2-3 and V is TRBV2, with D possibly TRBD1 on 6 matching bases. The V gene's germline CDR1 is SNHLY and CDR2 FYNNEI. Trimming removed 7 bases from V and 1 base from J, with 15 bases in between. This CDR3 has 15 residues. The CDR3 DNA sequence: TGTGCCAGCATTTTTGCAGGGGCCGGCACAGATACGCAGTATTTT. Amino acid sequence: CASIFAGAGTDTQYF.

This chain uses TRBV2 with TRBJ2-5; TRBD1 aligns across 11 bases. The germline gives CDR1 SNHLY, CDR2 FYNNEI. The trim removed 0 bases at V and 4 bases at J, leaving 4 bases unmatched. This CDR3 spans 16 amino acids. The CDR3 nucleotides read TGTGCCAGCAGTGAAGCGCTGGGGACAGGGGGAGAGACCCAGTACTTC. Its translation: CASSEALGTGGETQYF.

The chain uses TRBV6-6 and TRBJ2-2, with 10 bases that match TRBD2. Per the germline V gene, CDR1 is MNHNY and CDR2 is SVGAGI (reference sequence). This CDR3 has 16 residues. With V trimmed by 6 bases and J by 6 bases, 10 bases remained unmatched. The CDR3 loop is CASRQLAGRLAGELFF. The DNA for the CDR3 is TGTGCCAGCAGACAACTAGCGGGGAGGCTCGCCGGGGAGCTGTTTTTT.

This chain's CDR3 is CASSLPGGGRGNEQFF. DNA of the CDR3: TGTGCCAGCAGCCTGCCCGGGGGCGGGAGGGGGAATGAGCAGTTCTTC. This chain joins TRBV5-4 and TRBJ2-1, with 9 positions matching TRBD2. The CDR3 has 16 amino acids. CDR1 SGHNT and CDR2 YYREEE come from the germline V gene (reference sequence). The junction had 12 bases not matched to a gene; V was cut back by 4 bases and J by 7 bases.

The rearrangement links TRBV7-9 to TRBJ2-5; D is possibly TRBD1 or TRBD2 (6 bases each). This CDR3 region has 15 residues. Germline assignment: CDR1 SEHNR and CDR2 FQNEAQ (reference sequence). V gave up 5 bases and J gave up 5 bases, with 18 bases separating them. The CDR3 nucleotides read TGTGCCAGCAGCCCCCTGGGAGGAGACAGGGAGACCCAGTACTTC. Translated, it gives CASSPLGGDRETQYF.

The genes are TRBV14 and TRBJ2-1, with a possible D match to TRBD2 (5 bases). Per germline, CDR1 SGHDN and CDR2 FVKESK. The V end was cut by 2 bases, the J end by 7 bases, with 12 bases between. The CDR3 has 14 amino acids. CDR3 coding DNA: TGTGCCAGCAGCCAACTTTCTCCGGGGAATGAGCAGTTCTTC. Translated, it gives CASSQLSPGNEQFF.

The J gene is TRBJ1-5, the V gene TRBV29-1, with a weak D call TRBD1 (5 bases). Germline lookup yields CDR1 SQVTM and CDR2 ANQGSEA. The length of the CDR3 is 13 residues. V was pared by 5 bases and J by 6 bases, with 14 bases between. The CDR3 nucleotides read TGCAGCGTTCTAGGAGGGGCTGGTCAGCCCCAGCATTTT. This translates into CSVLGGAGQPQHF.

The gene calls are TRBV2 and TRBJ2-2, with 7 positions matching TRBD2. With V trimmed by 6 bases and J by 0 bases, 7 bases remained unmatched. The CDR3 has 16 residues. CDR1 is SNHLY, CDR2 FYNNEI, per germline. The CDR3 DNA reads TGTGCCAGCAGGCCGGGAGGAGCCCCGAACACCGGGGAGCTGTTTTTT. Translating gives CASRPGGAPNTGELFF.

The J gene is TRBJ1-2, the V gene TRBV6-1; weak D call: TRBD1 (5 bases). Germline CDR1 is MNHNS and CDR2 is SASEGT. V lost 3 bases to trimming and J lost 6 bases, with 14 bases between them. The CDR3 extends over 14 amino acids. As DNA, the CDR3 is TGTGCCAGCAGTGACCCCGAGGGGCATCATGGCTACACCTTC. Protein product: CASSDPEGHHGYTF.

This clone has a single count. In nucleotides, the CDR3 is TGTGCCAGCAGCTTAGGAGCAGGGGGCGCGGATGAGCAGTTCTTC. It specifies CASSLGAGGADEQFF. V and J are TRBV7-9 and TRBJ2-1, with TRBD1 matching 8 bases. Per germline, CDR1 SEHNR and CDR2 FQNEAQ (reference sequence). The CDR3 has 15 amino acids. V lost 1 base to trimming and J lost 8 bases; unmatched junction nucleotides: 7.

The CDR3, as DNA: TGCAGTGCTAGACTAGCTAACGAGCAGTACTTC. Amino acids: CSARLANEQYF. This sequence joins TRBV20-1 and TRBJ2-7; TRBD2 is a possible D gene (5 bases). Between the trimmed V and J ends, which lost 2 bases and 5 bases, there was a span of 7 bases. The CDR3 runs to 11 residues. Germline CDR1 reads DFQATT; CDR2 reads SNEGSKA (reference sequence).

This clone has just one count. The rearrangement links TRBV6-5 to TRBJ2-7; D assignment may be TRBD1 or TRBD2 (5 bases each). The CDR3 has 15 residues. The V and J ends lost 2 bases and 3 bases respectively, with 14 bases between them. The germline V gene has CDR1 MNHEY and CDR2 SVGAGI. Here the CDR3 DNA reads TGTGCCAGCAGTTACGATCCGGGACGGATCTACGAGCAGTACTTC. Translating it yields CASSYDPGRIYEQYF.

This chain uses TRBV6-5 with TRBJ1-5, with D possibly being TRBD1 (6 bases). V was trimmed by 7 bases and J by 3 bases, leaving 16 bases between them. CDR1 is MNHEY and CDR2 is SVGAGI in the germline V gene. The length of the CDR3 is 15 residues. This CDR3 reads CASIRGAQFNQPQHF. CDR3 nucleotide sequence: TGTGCCAGCATTAGGGGGGCACAGTTCAATCAGCCCCAGCATTTT.

The rearrangement uses TRBV27 and TRBJ2-5; D is unresolved. The CDR3 runs 15 residues. The germline V gene has CDR1 MNHEY and CDR2 SMNVEV (reference sequence). Trimming removed 5 bases from V and 1 base from J, with 14 bases in between. CDR3 bases: TGTGCCAGCAGTCCTGGGCCAGTACCCCAAGAGACCCAGTACTTC. This sequence encodes CASSPGPVPQETQYF.